A selection of T cell receptor beta chains follows, all from one sample in a study of cytotoxic CD8 clonotypes in ibrutinib-treated CLL. TCRdb's table, derived via immunoSEQ multiplex PCR, lists solely in-frame clones and lacks some. The sample yields some 200,000 clones, about four fifths seen once. Sequencing was performed on PBMCs, taken after 12 months of ibrutinib treatment. These receptors originate from a human donor with chronic lymphocytic leukemia. CDR3s include the opening cysteine and the closing phenylalanine or tryptophan. D genes are given only for firm matches. Rows may omit the clone size; those that give it use once, few, many or a size class.

v_gene: TRBV5-1
d_gene: .
abundance: .
j_gene: TRBJ1-1
CDR3aa: CASSLGSIAGNEAFF
CDR3nt: TGCGCCAGCAGCTTGGGTTCGATTGCAGGGAATGAAGCTTTCTTT

v_gene: TRBV9
d_gene: .
abundance: .
j_gene: TRBJ2-5
CDR3aa: CASGLGWGSETQYF
CDR3nt: TGTGCCAGTGGACTCGGTTGGGGGTCGGAGACCCAGTACTTC

v_gene: TRBV7-9
d_gene: .
abundance: .
j_gene: TRBJ2-3
CDR3aa: CAGSAGPHTDTQYF
CDR3nt: TGTGCCGGTTCAGCGGGCCCCCACACAGATACGCAGTATTTT

v_gene: TRBV28
d_gene: .
abundance: .
j_gene: TRBJ2-7
CDR3aa: CASSLSDFLSYEQYF
CDR3nt: TGTGCCAGCAGTTTGTCGGACTTTCTCTCCTACGAGCAGTACTTC

v_gene: TRBV6-1
d_gene: .
abundance: .
j_gene: TRBJ1-1
CDR3aa: CASSEFDTNTEAFF
CDR3nt: TGTGCCAGCAGTGAATTTGACACGAACACTGAAGCTTTCTTT

v_gene: TRBV10-3
d_gene: .
abundance: .
j_gene: TRBJ1-2
CDR3aa: CAISDYGTAPAGYTF
CDR3nt: TGTGCCATCAGTGACTACGGGACGGCACCCGCCGGCTACACCTTC

v_gene: TRBV28
d_gene: .
abundance: .
j_gene: TRBJ1-4
CDR3aa: CASSFFLRGEKLFF
CDR3nt: TGTGCCAGCAGTTTTTTTCTGAGGGGTGAAAAACTGTTTTTT

v_gene: TRBV21-1
d_gene: .
abundance: .
j_gene: TRBJ2-1
CDR3aa: CASSKSETSGASYNEQFF
CDR3nt: TGTGCCAGCAGCAAATCGGAGACTAGCGGGGCGTCCTACAATGAGCAGTTCTTC

v_gene: TRBV6-5
d_gene: TRBD1
abundance: .
j_gene: TRBJ2-7
CDR3aa: CASSRDRGYEQYF
CDR3nt: TGTGCCAGCAGCCGGGACAGGGGATACGAGCAGTACTTC

v_gene: TRBV5-4
d_gene: .
abundance: .
j_gene: TRBJ1-1
CDR3aa: CASSNTGANTEAFF
CDR3nt: TGTGCCAGCAGCAACACGGGGGCTAACACTGAAGCTTTCTTT

v_gene: TRBV25-1
d_gene: .
abundance: .
j_gene: TRBJ1-2
CDR3aa: CASSHQGNSNYGYTF
CDR3nt: TGTGCCAGCAGTCACCAGGGCAACTCTAACTATGGCTACACCTTC

v_gene: TRBV6-5
d_gene: TRBD1
abundance: once
j_gene: TRBJ1-1
CDR3aa: CASQRGQSRNTEAFF
CDR3nt: TGTGCCAGCCAAAGGGGACAGTCCCGTAACACTGAAGCTTTCTTT

v_gene: TRBV6-1
d_gene: .
abundance: .
j_gene: TRBJ1-1
CDR3aa: CASIWGLGMNTEAFF
CDR3nt: TGTGCCAGCATCTGGGGATTGGGGATGAACACTGAAGCTTTCTTT

v_gene: TRBV5-6
d_gene: .
abundance: .
j_gene: TRBJ1-3
CDR3aa: CASNGGSGGNTIYF
CDR3nt: TGTGCCAGCAATGGAGGAAGCGGTGGAAACACCATATATTTT

v_gene: TRBV28
d_gene: .
abundance: .
j_gene: TRBJ1-5
CDR3aa: CASSLNQPQHF
CDR3nt: TGTGCCAGCAGTTTGAATCAGCCCCAGCATTTT

v_gene: TRBV7-9
d_gene: TRBD1
abundance: .
j_gene: TRBJ2-2
CDR3aa: CASSIGDRVTGELFF
CDR3nt: TGTGCCAGCAGCATTGGGGACAGGGTAACCGGGGAGCTGTTTTTT

v_gene: TRBV6-5
d_gene: TRBD1
abundance: few
j_gene: TRBJ1-2
CDR3aa: CASSLQGALGYTF
CDR3nt: TGTGCCAGTTCACTACAGGGGGCGCTGGGCTACACCTTC

v_gene: TRBV2
d_gene: .
abundance: once
j_gene: TRBJ2-1
CDR3aa: CAGGNVREQFF
CDR3nt: TGTGCCGGAGGTAACGTTCGAGAGCAGTTCTTC

v_gene: TRBV2
d_gene: .
abundance: .
j_gene: TRBJ1-5
CDR3aa: CASSREVFSGQPQHF
CDR3nt: TGTGCCAGCTCCCGAGAAGTTTTTAGTGGTCAGCCCCAGCATTTT

v_gene: TRBV5-1
d_gene: TRBD2
abundance: few
j_gene: TRBJ2-4
CDR3aa: CASSLASAGVSRDIQYF
CDR3nt: TGCGCCAGCAGCTTGGCCTCAGCGGGAGTTTCGCGCGACATTCAGTACTTC

v_gene: TRBV28
d_gene: .
abundance: .
j_gene: TRBJ1-5
CDR3aa: CASSIMGRGNQPQHF
CDR3nt: TGTGCCAGCAGCATAATGGGACGGGGTAATCAGCCCCAGCATTTT

v_gene: TRBV6-5
d_gene: .
abundance: .
j_gene: TRBJ1-2
CDR3aa: CASSQAGGAGYTF
CDR3nt: TGTGCCAGCAGTCAGGCGGGGGGAGCTGGCTACACCTTC

v_gene: TRBV23-1
d_gene: .
abundance: .
j_gene: TRBJ1-2
CDR3aa: CASSRWGPSGYTF
CDR3nt: TGCGCCAGCTCCAGGTGGGGACCCTCTGGCTACACCTTC

v_gene: TRBV2
d_gene: TRBD1
abundance: .
j_gene: TRBJ2-1
CDR3aa: CASSEAIGGLDEQFF
CDR3nt: TGTGCCAGCAGTGAAGCGATAGGGGGCTTAGATGAGCAGTTCTTC

v_gene: TRBV19
d_gene: TRBD2
abundance: .
j_gene: TRBJ2-1
CDR3aa: CASSEGLAGVNEQFF
CDR3nt: TGTGCCAGTAGTGAGGGACTAGCGGGAGTCAATGAGCAGTTCTTC

v_gene: TRBV6-5
d_gene: .
abundance: once
j_gene: TRBJ2-7
CDR3aa: CASSYSRLSEQYF
CDR3nt: TGTGCCAGCAGTTACTCCCGGTTGTCCGAGCAGTACTTC

v_gene: TRBV11-3
d_gene: .
abundance: .
j_gene: TRBJ1-1
CDR3aa: CASSSPSFIVGKGKTEAFF
CDR3nt: TGTGCCAGCAGCTCCCCAAGTTTTATTGTAGGGAAAGGGAAGACTGAAGCTTTCTTT

v_gene: TRBV5-1
d_gene: TRBD1
abundance: .
j_gene: TRBJ2-7
CDR3aa: CASSPGGSYEQYF
CDR3nt: TGCGCCAGCAGCCCAGGGGGTTCCTACGAGCAGTACTTC

v_gene: TRBV11-2
d_gene: .
abundance: few
j_gene: TRBJ2-1
CDR3aa: CASSLGMGDNEQFF
CDR3nt: TGTGCCAGCAGCTTAGGAATGGGAGACAATGAGCAGTTCTTC

v_gene: TRBV5-1
d_gene: .
abundance: once
j_gene: TRBJ2-3
CDR3aa: CASSPPGSVTTDTQYF
CDR3nt: TGCGCCAGCAGCCCACCGGGGTCCGTGACCACAGATACGCAGTATTTT

v_gene: TRBV4-1
d_gene: TRBD1
abundance: .
j_gene: TRBJ2-7
CDR3aa: CASSHDRVSYEQYF
CDR3nt: TGCGCCAGCAGCCACGACAGGGTCTCCTACGAGCAGTACTTC

v_gene: TRBV6-6
d_gene: TRBD1
abundance: once
j_gene: TRBJ1-5
CDR3aa: CASSHQGGGNQPQHF
CDR3nt: TGTGCCAGCAGTCATCAGGGGGGCGGCAATCAGCCCCAGCATTTT

v_gene: TRBV11-2
d_gene: .
abundance: .
j_gene: TRBJ2-5
CDR3aa: CASSSGFQETQYF
CDR3nt: TGTGCCAGCAGCTCGGGGTTCCAAGAGACCCAGTACTTC